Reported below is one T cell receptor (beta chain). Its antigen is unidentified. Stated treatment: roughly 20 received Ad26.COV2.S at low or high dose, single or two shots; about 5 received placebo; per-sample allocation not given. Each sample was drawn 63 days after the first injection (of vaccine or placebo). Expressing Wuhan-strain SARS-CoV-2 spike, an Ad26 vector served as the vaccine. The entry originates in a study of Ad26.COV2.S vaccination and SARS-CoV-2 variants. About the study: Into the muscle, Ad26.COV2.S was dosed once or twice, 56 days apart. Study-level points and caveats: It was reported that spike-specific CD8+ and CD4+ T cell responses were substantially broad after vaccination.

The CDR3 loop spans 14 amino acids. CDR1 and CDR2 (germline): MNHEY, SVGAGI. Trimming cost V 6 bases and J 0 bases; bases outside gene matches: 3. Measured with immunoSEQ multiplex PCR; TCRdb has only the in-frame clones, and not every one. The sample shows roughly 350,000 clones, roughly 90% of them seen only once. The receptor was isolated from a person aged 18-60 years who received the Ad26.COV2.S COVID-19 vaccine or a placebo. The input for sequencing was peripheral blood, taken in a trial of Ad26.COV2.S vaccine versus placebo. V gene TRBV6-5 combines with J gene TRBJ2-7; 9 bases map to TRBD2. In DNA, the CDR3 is TGTGCCAGCAGGCCAGCGGGGGGCTCCTACGAGCAGTACTTC. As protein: CASRPAGGSYEQYF.